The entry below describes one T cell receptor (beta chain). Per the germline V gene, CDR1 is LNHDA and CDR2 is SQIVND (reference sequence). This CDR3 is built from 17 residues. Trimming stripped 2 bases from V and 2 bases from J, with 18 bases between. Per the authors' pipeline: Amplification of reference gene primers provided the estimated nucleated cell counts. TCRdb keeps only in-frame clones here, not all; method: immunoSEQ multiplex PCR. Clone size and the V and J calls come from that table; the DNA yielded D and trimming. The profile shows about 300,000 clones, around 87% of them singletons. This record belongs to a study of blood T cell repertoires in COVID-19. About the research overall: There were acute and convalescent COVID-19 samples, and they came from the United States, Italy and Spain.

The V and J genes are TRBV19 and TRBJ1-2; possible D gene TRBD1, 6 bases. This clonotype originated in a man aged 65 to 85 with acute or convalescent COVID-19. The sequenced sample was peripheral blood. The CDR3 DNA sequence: TGTGCCAGTAGTATATCCCTACCCTCTACAGGGAACTATGGCTACACCTTC. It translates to CASSISLPSTGNYGYTF.